Listed below are T cell receptor beta chains from one sample, sequenced in a study of blood T cell repertoires in COVID-19. The repertoire was sequenced with immunoSEQ multiplex PCR; TCRdb's copy has only in-frame clones and lacks some. The table has roughly 300,000 clones, about 86% seen once. Sequenced sample: PBMCs or T cells enriched from blood (not recorded which). The receptor source for this set is a woman between 35 and 50 years old with acute COVID-19. Both conserved end residues are part of each CDR3. Each record gives: clone size, D gene, V gene, J gene, CDR3 DNA, CDR3 protein. A D gene is named only where the DNA matches it firmly. Where a row states a size, it is once, few, many or the class of an expanded clone; other rows omit it.

abundance: -
d_gene: TRBD1
v_gene: TRBV29-1
j_gene: TRBJ2-2
CDR3nt: TGCAGCGTTGAAAAGGGACAGGGGGCCGGGGAGCTGTTTTTT
CDR3aa: CSVEKGQGAGELFF

abundance: once
d_gene: TRBD2
v_gene: TRBV4-3
j_gene: TRBJ2-1
CDR3nt: TGCGCCAGCAGCTTTCAGAGGGGAGGGGAGCAGTTCTTC
CDR3aa: CASSFQRGGEQFF

abundance: few
d_gene: -
v_gene: TRBV6-2/TRBV6-3
j_gene: TRBJ1-2
CDR3nt: TGTGCCAGCAGTGACAGCTATGGCTACACCTTC
CDR3aa: CASSDSYGYTF

abundance: -
d_gene: -
v_gene: TRBV3-1/TRBV3-2
j_gene: TRBJ1-2
CDR3nt: TGTGCCAGCAGCCAAGATCTACGGAAGGGGTTGAAAGGACAGTCCTATGGCTACACCTTC
CDR3aa: CASSQDLRKGLKGQSYGYTF

abundance: -
d_gene: -
v_gene: TRBV29-1
j_gene: TRBJ2-2
CDR3nt: TGCAGCGTCGGTACGAACACCGGGGAGCTGTTTTTT
CDR3aa: CSVGTNTGELFF

abundance: -
d_gene: -
v_gene: TRBV11-3
j_gene: TRBJ2-7
CDR3nt: TGTGCCAGCAGCTTAGATGGGGCCAGCTTCTACTACGAGCAGTACTTC
CDR3aa: CASSLDGASFYYEQYF

abundance: -
d_gene: -
v_gene: TRBV4-1
j_gene: TRBJ1-2
CDR3nt: TGCGCCAGCAGCCAAGATCGTTACTATGGCTACACCTTC
CDR3aa: CASSQDRYYGYTF

abundance: once
d_gene: -
v_gene: TRBV19
j_gene: TRBJ2-6
CDR3nt: TGTGCCAGTAGTTCGAGACAGGGGGCCAACGTCCTGACTTTC
CDR3aa: CASSSRQGANVLTF

abundance: -
d_gene: TRBD2
v_gene: TRBV7-2
j_gene: TRBJ2-3
CDR3nt: TGTGCCAGCAGCTTACAGCGGGGGCCCACAGATACGCAGTATTTT
CDR3aa: CASSLQRGPTDTQYF

abundance: -
d_gene: TRBD1
v_gene: TRBV5-1
j_gene: TRBJ1-2
CDR3nt: TGCGCCAGCAGCCCCTCCTCGGGACAGTCCTATGGCTACACCTTC
CDR3aa: CASSPSSGQSYGYTF

abundance: -
d_gene: TRBD1
v_gene: TRBV7-9
j_gene: TRBJ2-4
CDR3nt: TGTGCCAGCAGCCAACGGACAGGGGAAAAAAACATTCAGTACTTC
CDR3aa: CASSQRTGEKNIQYF

abundance: -
d_gene: -
v_gene: TRBV3-1/TRBV3-2
j_gene: TRBJ2-2
CDR3nt: TGTGCCAGCAGCCCTGGTATGCGTACCGGGGAGCTGTTTTTT
CDR3aa: CASSPGMRTGELFF

abundance: -
d_gene: -
v_gene: TRBV6-5
j_gene: TRBJ1-2
CDR3nt: TGTGCCAGCAGGTCCGGGACATACTATGGCTACACCTTC
CDR3aa: CASRSGTYYGYTF

abundance: -
d_gene: TRBD2
v_gene: TRBV5-4
j_gene: TRBJ2-2
CDR3nt: TGTGCCAGCAGCAGACCGGGACTAGCGGGGGCGAACACCGGGGAGCTGTTTTTT
CDR3aa: CASSRPGLAGANTGELFF

abundance: -
d_gene: TRBD1
v_gene: TRBV10-3
j_gene: TRBJ1-5
CDR3nt: TGTGCCATCAGTACCGACAGGGGACCTAATAGCAATCAGCCCCAGCATTTT
CDR3aa: CAISTDRGPNSNQPQHF

abundance: -
d_gene: TRBD1
v_gene: TRBV28
j_gene: TRBJ1-3
CDR3nt: TGTGCCAGCAGTGGTTTGGACAGGAGAGGAAACACCATATATTTT
CDR3aa: CASSGLDRRGNTIYF

abundance: -
d_gene: TRBD1
v_gene: TRBV5-1
j_gene: TRBJ1-4
CDR3nt: TGCGCCAGCAGCTTTCAGGGGGACGAAAAACTGTTTTTT
CDR3aa: CASSFQGDEKLFF

abundance: -
d_gene: -
v_gene: TRBV27
j_gene: TRBJ2-2
CDR3nt: TGTGCCAGCAGTTTTGTGGAGGTCCCCTCAAACACCGGGGAGCTGTTTTTT
CDR3aa: CASSFVEVPSNTGELFF

abundance: many
d_gene: -
v_gene: TRBV2
j_gene: TRBJ1-2
CDR3nt: TGTGCCAGCTTGCCCGGGGGGAGCGGCTACACCTTC
CDR3aa: CASLPGGSGYTF

abundance: -
d_gene: TRBD1
v_gene: TRBV24-1
j_gene: TRBJ1-4
CDR3nt: TGTGCCACCAGTGATCCCGGGACAGGGGATGAAAAACTGTTTTTT
CDR3aa: CATSDPGTGDEKLFF

abundance: -
d_gene: -
v_gene: TRBV5-1
j_gene: TRBJ1-6
CDR3nt: TGCGCCAGCAGCTTGTTAGTAGGTTCGGGATCACCCCTCCACTTT
CDR3aa: CASSLLVGSGSPLHF

abundance: -
d_gene: TRBD2
v_gene: TRBV28
j_gene: TRBJ2-3
CDR3nt: TGTGCCAGCAGTTTATTAGCGGGAGCAGGCACAGATACGCAGTATTTT
CDR3aa: CASSLLAGAGTDTQYF

abundance: -
d_gene: TRBD2
v_gene: TRBV5-1
j_gene: TRBJ2-1
CDR3nt: TGCGCCAGCAAGGGACTAGATATTGAGCAGTTCTTC
CDR3aa: CASKGLDIEQFF

abundance: -
d_gene: -
v_gene: TRBV9
j_gene: TRBJ1-2
CDR3nt: TGTGCCAGCAGCGTAGGGCTAGGAGCTAACTATGGCTACACCTTC
CDR3aa: CASSVGLGANYGYTF

abundance: -
d_gene: -
v_gene: TRBV4-3
j_gene: TRBJ1-6
CDR3nt: TGCGCCAGCAGCCAAAGATTAGGGGGTAATTCACCCCTCCACTTT
CDR3aa: CASSQRLGGNSPLHF

abundance: -
d_gene: -
v_gene: TRBV21-1
j_gene: TRBJ1-1
CDR3nt: TGTGCCAGCAGCGGCAGGGGACACTCAGAAGGGTCGAACACTGAAGCTTTCTTT
CDR3aa: CASSGRGHSEGSNTEAFF

abundance: -
d_gene: TRBD1
v_gene: TRBV27
j_gene: TRBJ1-2
CDR3nt: TGTGCCAGCAGTTACTCCCTGACAGGGGGCAGCTATGGCTACACCTTC
CDR3aa: CASSYSLTGGSYGYTF

abundance: once
d_gene: TRBD1
v_gene: TRBV14
j_gene: TRBJ2-3
CDR3nt: TGTGCCAGCAGCCTGGGACAGGGGAGGTGGGATACGCAGTATTTT
CDR3aa: CASSLGQGRWDTQYF

abundance: once
d_gene: -
v_gene: TRBV6-6
j_gene: TRBJ1-6
CDR3nt: TGTGCCAGCAGCTCTCCTGGACGGAAGGCAGGGGTGTCCTATAATTCACCCCTCCACTTT
CDR3aa: CASSSPGRKAGVSYNSPLHF

abundance: -
d_gene: -
v_gene: TRBV28
j_gene: TRBJ1-3
CDR3nt: TGTGCTGTACGGGGGACGAGCTCTGGAAACACCATATATTTT
CDR3aa: CAVRGTSSGNTIYF

abundance: -
d_gene: TRBD2
v_gene: TRBV28
j_gene: TRBJ2-5
CDR3nt: TGTGCCAGCAGGGACAGAACCGGGACTAGCGCTAAAGAGACCCAGTACTTC
CDR3aa: CASRDRTGTSAKETQYF

abundance: -
d_gene: -
v_gene: TRBV21-1
j_gene: TRBJ2-1
CDR3nt: TGTGCCAGCAGCAAAGAAGACAGGTCTACCTACAATGAGCAGTTCTTC
CDR3aa: CASSKEDRSTYNEQFF

abundance: -
d_gene: -
v_gene: TRBV3-1/TRBV3-2
j_gene: TRBJ2-5
CDR3nt: TGTGCCAGCAGCCAAGATCCCAGCGCCGGGACCCAGTACTTC
CDR3aa: CASSQDPSAGTQYF

abundance: -
d_gene: TRBD1
v_gene: TRBV2
j_gene: TRBJ1-1
CDR3nt: TGTGCCAGCAGGGAAAGACCCCAGGGGGACACTGAAGCTTTCTTT
CDR3aa: CASRERPQGDTEAFF

abundance: -
d_gene: -
v_gene: TRBV6-2/TRBV6-3
j_gene: TRBJ2-7
CDR3nt: TGTGCCAGCAGTTACGAGTCGTTAGCTGCAGTCTACGAGCAGTACTTC
CDR3aa: CASSYESLAAVYEQYF

abundance: -
d_gene: -
v_gene: TRBV15
j_gene: TRBJ1-4
CDR3nt: TGTGCCACCGGGCAAAGGGGTGAAAAACTGTTTTTT
CDR3aa: CATGQRGEKLFF

abundance: -
d_gene: TRBD1
v_gene: TRBV4-3
j_gene: TRBJ1-5
CDR3nt: TGCGCCAGCAGCCAAACAGGGGATCAGCCCCAGCATTTT
CDR3aa: CASSQTGDQPQHF

abundance: -
d_gene: -
v_gene: TRBV7-2
j_gene: TRBJ1-6
CDR3nt: TGTGCCAGCAGCTTAGGGGGCCCTAATTCACCCCTCCACTTT
CDR3aa: CASSLGGPNSPLHF

abundance: -
d_gene: TRBD2
v_gene: TRBV19
j_gene: TRBJ2-3
CDR3nt: TGTGCCAGTAGTAAGAGCGGGGGGGTCGGTACAGATACGCAGTATTTT
CDR3aa: CASSKSGGVGTDTQYF

abundance: -
d_gene: -
v_gene: TRBV5-1
j_gene: TRBJ2-5
CDR3nt: TGCGCCAGCAGCTTGTCTAGCGCCCAAGAGACCCAGTACTTC
CDR3aa: CASSLSSAQETQYF

abundance: -
d_gene: -
v_gene: TRBV20-1
j_gene: TRBJ1-6
CDR3nt: TGCAGTGCTAGTGAGCGACTCGCTAATTCACCCCTCCACTTT
CDR3aa: CSASERLANSPLHF

abundance: -
d_gene: TRBD1
v_gene: TRBV6-2/TRBV6-3
j_gene: TRBJ1-6
CDR3nt: TGTGCCAGCAGTGTCGCCGGGACAGTCAATTCACCCCTCCACTTT
CDR3aa: CASSVAGTVNSPLHF

abundance: -
d_gene: TRBD1
v_gene: TRBV25-1
j_gene: TRBJ2-2
CDR3nt: TGTGCCAGCAGATTAGGGGGCTACACCGGGGAGCTGTTTTTT
CDR3aa: CASRLGGYTGELFF

abundance: few
d_gene: TRBD1
v_gene: TRBV2
j_gene: TRBJ1-4
CDR3nt: TGTGCCAGCATAAAGGACAGGGGCGAAAAACTGTTTTTT
CDR3aa: CASIKDRGEKLFF

abundance: few
d_gene: TRBD2
v_gene: TRBV28
j_gene: TRBJ2-7
CDR3nt: TGTGCCAGCAGTTTCACTAGCGGTTTCTCCTACGAGCAGTACTTC
CDR3aa: CASSFTSGFSYEQYF

abundance: few
d_gene: -
v_gene: TRBV3-1/TRBV3-2
j_gene: TRBJ1-5
CDR3nt: TGTGCCAGCAGCCAAGATGGCGGGGGGTCGCGGCCCCAGCATTTT
CDR3aa: CASSQDGGGSRPQHF

abundance: -
d_gene: -
v_gene: TRBV5-1
j_gene: TRBJ1-2
CDR3nt: TGCGCCAGCAGCCCCGGGACTCCGGGCTACACCTTC
CDR3aa: CASSPGTPGYTF

abundance: -
d_gene: TRBD2
v_gene: TRBV4-2
j_gene: TRBJ2-1
CDR3nt: TGTGCCAGCAGCCAAGGACTAGCGGCCTACAATGAGCAGTTCTTC
CDR3aa: CASSQGLAAYNEQFF

abundance: -
d_gene: -
v_gene: TRBV11-2
j_gene: TRBJ1-2
CDR3nt: TGTGCCAGCAGCTTAGACAGGAATGGCTACACCTTC
CDR3aa: CASSLDRNGYTF

abundance: -
d_gene: -
v_gene: TRBV11-2
j_gene: TRBJ2-3
CDR3nt: TGTGCCAGCAGCCGCCGGGGTAGCACCTTTACCGGCGATACGCAGTATTTT
CDR3aa: CASSRRGSTFTGDTQYF

abundance: -
d_gene: TRBD1
v_gene: TRBV7-2
j_gene: TRBJ2-1
CDR3nt: TGTGCCAGCAGCCGGGACAGGGGACACAATGAGCAGTTCTTC
CDR3aa: CASSRDRGHNEQFF

abundance: once
d_gene: -
v_gene: TRBV28
j_gene: TRBJ1-5
CDR3nt: TGTGCCAGCAGTCCCCGGACAGCCCAGGGCAATCAGCCCCAGCATTTT
CDR3aa: CASSPRTAQGNQPQHF

abundance: -
d_gene: -
v_gene: TRBV2
j_gene: TRBJ1-5
CDR3nt: TGTGCCAGCAGTGGCGGGCAGGCCCAGCATTTT
CDR3aa: CASSGGQAQHF

abundance: -
d_gene: TRBD1
v_gene: TRBV19
j_gene: TRBJ1-2
CDR3nt: TGTGCCAGTAGTATAGATAAACAGGGGGCGGAATATGGCTACACCTTC
CDR3aa: CASSIDKQGAEYGYTF

abundance: -
d_gene: TRBD1
v_gene: TRBV5-1
j_gene: TRBJ1-2
CDR3nt: TGCGCCAGCAGCTTGGCGAGGACAGGGGGAGTTTATGGCTACACCTTC
CDR3aa: CASSLARTGGVYGYTF

abundance: -
d_gene: TRBD2
v_gene: TRBV15
j_gene: TRBJ2-2
CDR3nt: TGTGCCACCAGCCGTCGGTTGGGGGGACTAGCGAACACCGGGGAGCTGTTTTTT
CDR3aa: CATSRRLGGLANTGELFF

abundance: -
d_gene: TRBD1
v_gene: TRBV19
j_gene: TRBJ2-7
CDR3nt: TGTGCCAGTAGTCGGCGGACAGGCTCCTCCTACGAGCAGTACTTC
CDR3aa: CASSRRTGSSYEQYF